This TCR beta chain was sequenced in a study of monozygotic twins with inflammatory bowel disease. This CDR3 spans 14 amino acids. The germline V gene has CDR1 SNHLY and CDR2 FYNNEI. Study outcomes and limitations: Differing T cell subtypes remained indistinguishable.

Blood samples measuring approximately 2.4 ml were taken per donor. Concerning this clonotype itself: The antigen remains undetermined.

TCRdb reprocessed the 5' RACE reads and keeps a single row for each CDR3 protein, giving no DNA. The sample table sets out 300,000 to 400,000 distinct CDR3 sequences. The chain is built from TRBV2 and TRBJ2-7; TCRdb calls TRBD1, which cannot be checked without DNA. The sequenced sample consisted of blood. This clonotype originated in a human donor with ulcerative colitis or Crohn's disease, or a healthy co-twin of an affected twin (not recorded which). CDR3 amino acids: CASRATGEPYEQYF.